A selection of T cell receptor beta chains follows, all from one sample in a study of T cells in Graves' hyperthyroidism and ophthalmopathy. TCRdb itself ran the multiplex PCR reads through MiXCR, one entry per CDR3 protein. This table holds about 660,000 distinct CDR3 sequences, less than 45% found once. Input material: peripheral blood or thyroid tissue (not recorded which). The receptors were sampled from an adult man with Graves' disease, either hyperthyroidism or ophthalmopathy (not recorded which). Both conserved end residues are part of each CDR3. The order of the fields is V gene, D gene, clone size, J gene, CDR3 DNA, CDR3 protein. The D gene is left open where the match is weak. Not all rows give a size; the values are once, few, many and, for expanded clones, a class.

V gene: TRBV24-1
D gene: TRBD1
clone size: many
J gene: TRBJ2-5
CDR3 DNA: TGTGCCACCAGTGATAGGAAGGGGGCAGACCAAGAGACCCAGTACTTC
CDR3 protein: CATSDRKGADQETQYF

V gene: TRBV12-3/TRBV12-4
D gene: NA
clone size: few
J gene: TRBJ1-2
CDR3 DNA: TGTGCCAGCAGTTTGAGACTAAGTGGCTACACCTTC
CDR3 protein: CASSLRLSGYTF

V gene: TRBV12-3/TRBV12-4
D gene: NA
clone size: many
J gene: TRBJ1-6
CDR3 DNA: TGTGCCAGCAGTTTAAGGGGCAGCTATAATTCACCCCTCCACTTT
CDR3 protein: CASSLRGSYNSPLHF

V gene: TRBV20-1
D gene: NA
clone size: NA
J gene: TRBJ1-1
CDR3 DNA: TGCAGTGCTAGAGATGTCGTCGGGCAGGGCCAAGCTTTCTTT
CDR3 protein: CSARDVVGQGQAFF

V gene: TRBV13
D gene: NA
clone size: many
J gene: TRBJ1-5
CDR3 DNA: TGTGCCAGCAGCTCAGGGGCTCAGCCCCAGCATTTT
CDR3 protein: CASSSGAQPQHF

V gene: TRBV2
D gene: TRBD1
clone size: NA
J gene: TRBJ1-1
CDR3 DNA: TGTGCCAGCTCACCGGGACAGGGAGGGGATACTGAAGCTTTCTTT
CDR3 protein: CASSPGQGGDTEAFF

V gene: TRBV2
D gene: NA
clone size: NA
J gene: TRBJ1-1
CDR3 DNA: TGTGCCAGCAGCCGCCGGACGGGTCAGAACACTGAAGCTTTCTTT
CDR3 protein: CASSRRTGQNTEAFF

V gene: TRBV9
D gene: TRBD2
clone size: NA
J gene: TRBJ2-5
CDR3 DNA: TGTGCCAGCAGCGTAGAAGCGGGGGTACAAGAGACCCAGTACTTC
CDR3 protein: CASSVEAGVQETQYF

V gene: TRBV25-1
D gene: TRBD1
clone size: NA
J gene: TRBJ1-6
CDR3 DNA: TGTGCCAGCAGCCCCTCCGGGACAGATTCACCCCTCCACTTT
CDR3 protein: CASSPSGTDSPLHF

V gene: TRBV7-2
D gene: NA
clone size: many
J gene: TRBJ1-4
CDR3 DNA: TGTGCCAGCAGCCAGGACAGAGGGAATGAAAAACTGTTTTTT
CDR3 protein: CASSQDRGNEKLFF

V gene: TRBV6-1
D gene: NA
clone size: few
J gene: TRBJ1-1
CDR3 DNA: TGTGCCAGCAGGGGAGACACGATGAACACTGAAGCTTTCTTT
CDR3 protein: CASRGDTMNTEAFF

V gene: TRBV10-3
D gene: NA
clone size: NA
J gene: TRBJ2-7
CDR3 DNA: TGTGCCATCAGTGGGGCAGGGGTAAACTACGAGCAGTACTTC
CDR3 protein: CAISGAGVNYEQYF

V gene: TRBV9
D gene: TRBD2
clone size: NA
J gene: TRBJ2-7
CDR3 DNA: TGTGCCAGCAGCGTAGGGGTTTTGGGAGCGGGAGGGCCCCACGAGCAGTACTTC
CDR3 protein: CASSVGVLGAGGPHEQYF

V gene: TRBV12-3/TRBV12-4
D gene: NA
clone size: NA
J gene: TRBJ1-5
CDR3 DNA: TGTGCCAGCAGTTTAACTGCCAGCAATCAGCCCCAGCATTTT
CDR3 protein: CASSLTASNQPQHF

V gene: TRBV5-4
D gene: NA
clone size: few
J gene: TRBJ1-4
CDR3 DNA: TGTGCCAGCAGCTTCCCGGGCACGAATGAAAAACTGTTTTTT
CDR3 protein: CASSFPGTNEKLFF

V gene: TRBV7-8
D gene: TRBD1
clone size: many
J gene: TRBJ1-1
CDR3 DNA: TGTGCCAGCAGCCCTCGGACAGGGAGCACTGAAGCTTTCTTT
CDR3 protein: CASSPRTGSTEAFF

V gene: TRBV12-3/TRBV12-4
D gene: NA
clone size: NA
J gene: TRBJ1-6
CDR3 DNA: TGTGCCAGCAGTTTATTTGGAGGGCAACACCTCCACTTT
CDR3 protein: CASSLFGGQHLHF

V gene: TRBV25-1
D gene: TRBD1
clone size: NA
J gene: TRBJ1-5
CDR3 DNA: TGTGCCAGCAGTCTCCCCAGGGGGAGCAGCAATCAGCCCCAGCATTTT
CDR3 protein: CASSLPRGSSNQPQHF

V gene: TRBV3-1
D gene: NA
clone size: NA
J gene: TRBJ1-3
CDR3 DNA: TGTGCCAGCAGCGTAGAGCCAACTCGCAGGTCTGGAAACACCATATATTTT
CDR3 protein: CASSVEPTRRSGNTIYF

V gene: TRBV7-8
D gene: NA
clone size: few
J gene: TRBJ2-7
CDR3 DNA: TGTGCCAGCAGCTCGGCCGCGGGGCTCTACTCCTACGAGCAGTACTTC
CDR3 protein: CASSSAAGLYSYEQYF

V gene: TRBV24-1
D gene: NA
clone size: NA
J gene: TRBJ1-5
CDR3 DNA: TGTGCCACCAGTGCTGTAGATAGCAATCAGCCCCAGCATTTT
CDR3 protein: CATSAVDSNQPQHF

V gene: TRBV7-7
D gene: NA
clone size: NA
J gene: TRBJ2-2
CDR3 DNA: TGTGCTAGCAGCTTAGAAGGACCCAATTATGCGAACACCGGGGAGCTGTTTTTT
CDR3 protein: CASSLEGPNYANTGELFF

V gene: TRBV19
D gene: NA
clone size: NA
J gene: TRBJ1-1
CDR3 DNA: TGTGCCAGCCGCGGCGGGGGGGAAGACACTGAAGCTTTCTTT
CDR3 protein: CASRGGGEDTEAFF

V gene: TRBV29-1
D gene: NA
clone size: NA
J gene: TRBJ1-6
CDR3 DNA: TGCAGCGTTGAAAAGGGGAATTCACCCCTCCACTTT
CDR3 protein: CSVEKGNSPLHF

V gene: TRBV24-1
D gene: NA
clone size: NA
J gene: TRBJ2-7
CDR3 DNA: TGTGCCACCAGCGTCCCCCGGGCCGGGAGAGGCGAGCAGTACTTC
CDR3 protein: CATSVPRAGRGEQYF

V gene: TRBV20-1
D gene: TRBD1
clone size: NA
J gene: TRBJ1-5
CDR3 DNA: TGCAGTTGGACAGGGGGGCTTCAGCCCCAGCATTTT
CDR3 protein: CSWTGGLQPQHF

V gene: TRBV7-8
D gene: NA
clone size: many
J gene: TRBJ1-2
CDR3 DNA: TGTGCCAGCAGCCAACCGACAGAAGGAGGCTACACCTTC
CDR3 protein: CASSQPTEGGYTF

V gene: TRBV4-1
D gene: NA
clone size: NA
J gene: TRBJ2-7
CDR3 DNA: TGCGCCAGCAGCCAAGAAACGATAGGGACACTGGCCGAGCAGTACTTC
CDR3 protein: CASSQETIGTLAEQYF

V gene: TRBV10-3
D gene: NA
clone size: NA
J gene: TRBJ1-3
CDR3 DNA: TGTGCCATCAGTGAAGTCGAGGGAAACACCATATATTTT
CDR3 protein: CAISEVEGNTIYF

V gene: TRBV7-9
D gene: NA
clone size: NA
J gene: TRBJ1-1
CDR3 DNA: TGTGCCAGCAGTGAAACTGCAGGGGACACTGAAGCTTTCTTT
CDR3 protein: CASSETAGDTEAFF

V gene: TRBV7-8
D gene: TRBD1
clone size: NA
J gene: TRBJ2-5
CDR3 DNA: TGTGCCAGCAGCTTAGCTGGGACAGGGGGAGAGACCCAGTACTTC
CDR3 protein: CASSLAGTGGETQYF

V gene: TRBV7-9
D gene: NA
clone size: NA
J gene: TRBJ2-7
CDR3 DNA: TGTGCCAGCAGCTTCGTCACCTACGAGCAGTACTTC
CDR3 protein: CASSFVTYEQYF

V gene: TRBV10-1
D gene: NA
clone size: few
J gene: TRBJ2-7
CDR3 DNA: TGCGCCAGCAGCTTGTACCTAGACGAGCAGTACTTC
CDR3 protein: CASSLYLDEQYF

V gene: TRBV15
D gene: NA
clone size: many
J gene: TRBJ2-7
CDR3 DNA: TGTGCCACCAGCAGAGATCTGGGACAAGGCGAGCAGTACTTC
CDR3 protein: CATSRDLGQGEQYF